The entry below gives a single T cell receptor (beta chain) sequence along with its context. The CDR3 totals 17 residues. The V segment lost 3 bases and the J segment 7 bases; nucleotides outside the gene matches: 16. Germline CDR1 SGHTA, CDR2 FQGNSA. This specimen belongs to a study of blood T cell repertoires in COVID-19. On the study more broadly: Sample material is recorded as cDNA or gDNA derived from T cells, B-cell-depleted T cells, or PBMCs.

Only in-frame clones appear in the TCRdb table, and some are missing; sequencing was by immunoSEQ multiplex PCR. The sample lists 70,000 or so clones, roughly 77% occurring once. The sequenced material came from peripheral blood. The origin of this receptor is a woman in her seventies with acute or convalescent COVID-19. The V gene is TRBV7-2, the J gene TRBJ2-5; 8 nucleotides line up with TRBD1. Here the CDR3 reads CASSFGGQGVSRGTQYF. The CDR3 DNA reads TGTGCCAGCAGCTTCGGCGGACAGGGCGTCAGTAGGGGGACCCAGTACTTC.